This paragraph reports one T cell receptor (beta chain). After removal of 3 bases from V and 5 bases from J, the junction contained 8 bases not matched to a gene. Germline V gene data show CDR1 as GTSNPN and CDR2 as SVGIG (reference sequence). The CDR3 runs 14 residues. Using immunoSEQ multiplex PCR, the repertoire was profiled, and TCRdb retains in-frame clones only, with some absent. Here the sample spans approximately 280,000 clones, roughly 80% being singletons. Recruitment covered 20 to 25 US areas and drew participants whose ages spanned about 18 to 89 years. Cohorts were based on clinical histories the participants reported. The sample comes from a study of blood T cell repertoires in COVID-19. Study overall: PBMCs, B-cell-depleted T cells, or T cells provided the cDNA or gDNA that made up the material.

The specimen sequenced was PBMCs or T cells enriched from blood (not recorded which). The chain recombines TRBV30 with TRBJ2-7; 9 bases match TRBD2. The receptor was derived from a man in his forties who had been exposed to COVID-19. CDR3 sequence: CAWRIDSGSDEQYF. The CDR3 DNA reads TGTGCCTGGAGAATAGATAGCGGGAGTGACGAGCAGTACTTC.